These T cell receptor beta chains were read from a single sample in a study of human T cells and chemical hapten exposure. In TCRdb, the RACE reads were re-called with MiXCR into one record per CDR3 protein. The repertoire holds 150,000 to 200,000 distinct CDR3 sequences, with around 22% as singletons. Sequenced material: whole blood, taken in connection with sensitization to the hapten diphenylcyclopropenone (DPC). The receptors come from a woman aged 50 to 65 with alopecia areata. Some clones in this sample may be carry-over from other donors' samples. Each CDR3 is given with its conserved first and last residue. The order of the fields is V gene, clone size, D gene, J gene, CDR3 DNA, CDR3 protein. A D gene is named only where the DNA matches it firmly. Part of the rows lack a size; the others show once, few, many or a class for expanded clones.

V gene: TRBV3-1
clone size: NA
D gene: NA
J gene: TRBJ2-6
CDR3 DNA: TGTGCCAGCAGCCAAATAAGACAGGCCAACGTCCTGACTTTC
CDR3 protein: CASSQIRQANVLTF

V gene: TRBV7-6
clone size: few
D gene: TRBD2
J gene: TRBJ2-2
CDR3 DNA: TGTGCCAGCAGCTTAGAGACTAGCGGGATCACCGGGGAGCTGTTTTTT
CDR3 protein: CASSLETSGITGELFF

V gene: TRBV2
clone size: NA
D gene: NA
J gene: TRBJ1-4
CDR3 DNA: TGTGCCAGCATCCGATCGGGGGCAACTAATGAAAAACTGTTTTTT
CDR3 protein: CASIRSGATNEKLFF

V gene: TRBV29-1
clone size: few
D gene: NA
J gene: TRBJ1-1
CDR3 DNA: TGCAGCGCTTCGGACAGCCCTGAAGCTTTCTTT
CDR3 protein: CSASDSPEAFF

V gene: TRBV7-2
clone size: NA
D gene: TRBD1
J gene: TRBJ1-2
CDR3 DNA: TGTGCCAGCACCCCTAGGACAGGGGGCGGATGGGTCTATGGCTACACCTTC
CDR3 protein: CASTPRTGGGWVYGYTF

V gene: TRBV5-1
clone size: NA
D gene: TRBD2
J gene: TRBJ2-3
CDR3 DNA: TGCGCCAGCTTAAGAGGGACTACTAGCACAGATACGCAGTATTTT
CDR3 protein: CASLRGTTSTDTQYF

V gene: TRBV7-8
clone size: many
D gene: NA
J gene: TRBJ2-2
CDR3 DNA: TGTGCCAGCAGCTTAGGGCGCAGGTTTGGGTCCGGGGAGCTGTTTTTT
CDR3 protein: CASSLGRRFGSGELFF

V gene: TRBV29-1
clone size: NA
D gene: TRBD1
J gene: TRBJ2-5
CDR3 DNA: TGCAGCGTCTCTATCAACAGGGGAAGGGGAGAGACCCAGTACTTC
CDR3 protein: CSVSINRGRGETQYF

V gene: TRBV6-6
clone size: few
D gene: NA
J gene: TRBJ1-1
CDR3 DNA: TGTGCCAGCAGTTACTATGGGGGAGGACTGGGTACTGAAGCTTTCTTT
CDR3 protein: CASSYYGGGLGTEAFF

V gene: TRBV6-1
clone size: NA
D gene: TRBD2
J gene: TRBJ2-7
CDR3 DNA: TGTGGAGCCGGGGGGGCAACGTACGAGCAGTACTTC
CDR3 protein: CGAGGATYEQYF

V gene: TRBV20-1
clone size: NA
D gene: TRBD2
J gene: TRBJ2-7
CDR3 DNA: TGCAGTGCACGGACTAGCGGGGTTTCCTACGAGCAGTACTTC
CDR3 protein: CSARTSGVSYEQYF

V gene: TRBV11-1
clone size: NA
D gene: TRBD2
J gene: TRBJ2-1
CDR3 DNA: TGTGCCAGCAGCTTAGCTAGCGGGAGGCTCGGCTCCTACAATGAGCAGTTCTTC
CDR3 protein: CASSLASGRLGSYNEQFF

V gene: TRBV3-1
clone size: few
D gene: TRBD1
J gene: TRBJ2-7
CDR3 DNA: TGTGCCAGCAGCCGATGGACAGGGACCTACGAGCAGTACTTC
CDR3 protein: CASSRWTGTYEQYF

V gene: TRBV15
clone size: few
D gene: TRBD2
J gene: TRBJ2-7
CDR3 DNA: TGTGCCACCAGCTTAGCGGGACCCTACGAGCAGTACTTC
CDR3 protein: CATSLAGPYEQYF

V gene: TRBV5-1
clone size: few
D gene: NA
J gene: TRBJ2-1
CDR3 DNA: TGCGCCAGCAGCTTTGGGCGGTTCACCTACAATGAGCAGTTCTTC
CDR3 protein: CASSFGRFTYNEQFF

V gene: TRBV7-9
clone size: NA
D gene: NA
J gene: TRBJ1-2
CDR3 DNA: TGTGCCAGCAGCTTAGCAAGGGATGAGGGCTACACCTTC
CDR3 protein: CASSLARDEGYTF